These T cell receptor beta chains were read from a single sample in a study of shared clonotypes between healthy human individuals. Profiled with immunoSEQ multiplex PCR; TCRdb holds only in-frame clones, not every one. Of more than 1,200,000 clones listed, less than 99% are singletons. Sequencing was done on a sample of naive CD4+ T cells sorted from blood. These receptors were obtained from a man aged 25 to 45 in good health. Both conserved end residues are trimmed from each CDR3. Each record gives: J gene, V gene, CDR3 protein.

j_call: TRBJ2-1; v_call: TRBV7-2; cdr3_aa: ASSLASYRGTYEQF
j_call: TRBJ2-1; v_call: TRBV28; cdr3_aa: ASSLWGSGNHNEQF
j_call: TRBJ1-1; v_call: TRBV18; cdr3_aa: ASSPGQGRYTEAF
j_call: TRBJ2-7; v_call: TRBV4-3; cdr3_aa: ASSRGQNYEQY
j_call: TRBJ2-7; v_call: TRBV10-1; cdr3_aa: ASSRSRGNYEQY
j_call: TRBJ1-5; v_call: TRBV28; cdr3_aa: ASSPRTLANQPQH
j_call: TRBJ2-7; v_call: TRBV15; cdr3_aa: ATSRDAGSYEQY
j_call: TRBJ2-1; v_call: TRBV7-6; cdr3_aa: ASSLNRRLALSYNEQF
j_call: TRBJ1-1; v_call: TRBV6-1; cdr3_aa: ASSEGVNTEAF
j_call: TRBJ1-5; v_call: TRBV9; cdr3_aa: ASSVVTSNQPQH
j_call: TRBJ2-3; v_call: TRBV7-8; cdr3_aa: ASSFRTSGRWTDTQY
j_call: TRBJ2-1; v_call: TRBV18; cdr3_aa: ASSPQVVGNEQF
j_call: TRBJ2-6; v_call: TRBV29-1; cdr3_aa: SVDRGNGANVLT
j_call: TRBJ2-1; v_call: TRBV6-1; cdr3_aa: ASSAPRLAGGDEQF
j_call: TRBJ1-1; v_call: TRBV14; cdr3_aa: ASSPIGGSAHGTEAF
j_call: TRBJ2-1; v_call: TRBV7-3; cdr3_aa: ASSLSPWEGPYNEQF
j_call: TRBJ2-1; v_call: TRBV9; cdr3_aa: ASSVTRGQGGNEQF
j_call: TRBJ2-6; v_call: TRBV5-4; cdr3_aa: ASSLWGANVLT
j_call: TRBJ1-2; v_call: TRBV28; cdr3_aa: ASSDSTGGYT
j_call: TRBJ2-5; v_call: TRBV7-9; cdr3_aa: ASSRELAEQETQY
j_call: TRBJ2-5; v_call: TRBV14; cdr3_aa: ASSQGRWGTYQETQY
j_call: TRBJ2-7; v_call: TRBV6-5; cdr3_aa: ASSRTSGRPDEQY
j_call: TRBJ1-3; v_call: TRBV7-2; cdr3_aa: ASSSSVGAAGNTIY
j_call: TRBJ2-5; v_call: TRBV7-6; cdr3_aa: ASSLDSGGTQY
j_call: TRBJ2-7; v_call: TRBV7-2; cdr3_aa: ASSPFGSMTYEQY
j_call: TRBJ2-7; v_call: TRBV5-4; cdr3_aa: ASSLGVAGGYEQY
j_call: TRBJ1-3; v_call: TRBV19; cdr3_aa: ASTLESSGNTIY
j_call: TRBJ2-7; v_call: TRBV6-6; cdr3_aa: ASSLEGRAYEQY
j_call: TRBJ2-7; v_call: TRBV7-9; cdr3_aa: ASSSTGAYEQY
j_call: TRBJ2-5; v_call: TRBV27; cdr3_aa: ASSLLSRTSGRGQETQY
j_call: TRBJ2-7; v_call: TRBV18; cdr3_aa: ASSRPGQAYEQY
j_call: TRBJ2-5; v_call: TRBV11-2; cdr3_aa: ASSQTGGETQY
j_call: TRBJ2-7; v_call: TRBV10-3; cdr3_aa: AISATGPAFEQY
j_call: TRBJ1-1; v_call: TRBV5-1; cdr3_aa: ASSLVRGLKNTEAF
j_call: TRBJ2-3; v_call: TRBV5-4; cdr3_aa: ASSDFSQPNTDTQY
j_call: TRBJ1-4; v_call: TRBV18; cdr3_aa: ASSPGQGRNEKLF